Listed below are T cell receptor beta chains from one sample, sequenced in a study of identical twins. From the 5' RACE reads, TCRdb called clonotypes with MiXCR, one entry per CDR3 protein. Among about 570,000 distinct CDR3 sequences listed, 9.6% were seen once. These same data were also listed under a study on yellow fever vaccine responses in identical twins.

Input material: PBMCs. The source is a woman aged 18-35 years in good health. The CDR3 runs from the conserved cysteine through the conserved F or W. The D gene is left open where the match is weak. Clone size is given for some rows only: seen once, a few or many times, or a class if the clone is expanded.

V	size	D	J	DNA	CDR3
TRBV4-2	many	NA	TRBJ2-3	TGTGCCAGCAGCCAAGATAGGCATGGAACGCAGTATTTT	CASSQDRHGTQYF
TRBV7-9	few	TRBD2	TRBJ2-5	TGTGCCAGCAGCCGACTAGCGGGAGTAGTGGAGACCCAGTACTTC	CASSRLAGVVETQYF
TRBV6-4	once	TRBD2	TRBJ2-3	TGTGCCAGCAGTGATGGCGGGGGGGCGACAGATACGCAGTATTTT	CASSDGGGATDTQYF
TRBV12-3/TRBV12-4	many	TRBD2	TRBJ2-3	TGTGCCAGCAGTAGCGGGGGGTACACAGATACGCAGTATTTT	CASSSGGYTDTQYF
TRBV7-9	many	NA	TRBJ2-3	TGTGCCAGCAGCCCAGGGACTCAAAACACAGATACGCAGTATTTT	CASSPGTQNTDTQYF
TRBV6-2/TRBV6-3	few	TRBD2	TRBJ2-3	TGTGCCAGCAGATATAGCGGGGGAGGCACAGATACGCAGTATTTT	CASRYSGGGTDTQYF
TRBV29-1	many	TRBD2	TRBJ2-5	TGCAGCGGAGGACTAGCGGGAACTCTTCAAGAGACCCAGTACTTC	CSGGLAGTLQETQYF
TRBV20-1	NA	TRBD1	TRBJ2-7	TGCAGTGCCGATAAGGACAGGGGGGACGAGCAGTACTTC	CSADKDRGDEQYF
TRBV5-5	many	TRBD2	TRBJ2-3	TGTGCCAGCAGCTTGGTCGTGGGCGGGAGAGTGACAGATACGCAGTATTTT	CASSLVVGGRVTDTQYF
TRBV5-5	many	NA	TRBJ2-6	TGTGCCAGCAGTGGACAGATGAGCTCTGGGGCCAACGTCCTGACTTTC	CASSGQMSSGANVLTF
TRBV7-9	NA	NA	TRBJ2-7	TGTGCCAGCAGCCCTGGGGGGTGGCAGTACTTC	CASSPGGWQYF
TRBV7-6	NA	TRBD2	TRBJ2-1	TGTGCCAGCAGCCCCAGCGGGGGGGCCGGGAACAATGAGCAGTTCTTC	CASSPSGGAGNNEQFF
TRBV28	NA	NA	TRBJ2-5	TGTGCCAGCAGTTCGGCCCGAACCCAAGAGACCCAGTACTTC	CASSSARTQETQYF
TRBV7-9	few	NA	TRBJ1-1	TGTGCCAGCAGAGGGACGGGGGATAACACTGAAGCTTTCTTT	CASRGTGDNTEAFF
TRBV27	NA	TRBD1	TRBJ2-2	TGTGCCAGCACTCTACAGGGGGACTGGCCCGGGGAGCTGTTTTTT	CASTLQGDWPGELFF
TRBV2	once	NA	TRBJ2-5	TGTGCCAGCAGGGACAGAGAATTTCTCCAAGAGACCCAGTACTTC	CASRDREFLQETQYF
TRBV7-8	NA	NA	TRBJ2-5	TGTGCCAGCAGCTTAGCCCAGGGTCAGGGTAGACAAGAGACCCAGTACTTC	CASSLAQGQGRQETQYF
TRBV28	NA	NA	TRBJ2-6	TGTGCCACCAAGGACTCTGGGGCCAACGTCCTGACTTTC	CATKDSGANVLTF
TRBV7-9	few	NA	TRBJ2-2	TGTGCCAGCACCCCCGAGAGGGGCGCGAACACCGGGGAGCTGTTTTTT	CASTPERGANTGELFF
TRBV5-6	NA	NA	TRBJ2-5	TGTGCCTCAAAGCGCCGCCCTCAAGAGACCCAGTACTTC	CASKRRPQETQYF
TRBV15	NA	NA	TRBJ1-3	TGTGCCACCAGCAGAGATGGCGGGAGTGGAAACACCATATATTTT	CATSRDGGSGNTIYF
TRBV20-1	NA	NA	TRBJ2-7	TGCAGTGCTAGACGTCGGGGATGGCCCTACGAGCAGTACTTC	CSARRRGWPYEQYF
TRBV7-9	NA	NA	TRBJ2-2	TGTGCCAGCAGCTCGCCCCAGGGAGTCGGGGAGCTGTTTTTT	CASSSPQGVGELFF
TRBV2	few	NA	TRBJ2-7	TGTGCCAGCACCACACAGGGCCCCTACGAGCAGTACTTC	CASTTQGPYEQYF
TRBV25-1	NA	NA	TRBJ2-3	TGTGCCAGCAGTTACCCCCTCGGTCTCACAGATACGCAGTATTTT	CASSYPLGLTDTQYF